This TCR beta chain was documented in a study of blood T cells in healthy people across ages. This clonotype was detected only a few times. Primers used in a second PCR of roughly 6 to 11 cycles were a sample-barcoded 5' primer and a J-beta primer mix. In TCRdb, the 5' RACE reads were re-called with MiXCR into one record per CDR3 protein. The data contain under 800,000 distinct CDR3 sequences, roughly 41% of them singletons. This sequence originates from a woman aged 55-75 years in good health. Sequencing was done on a sample of blood.

CDR3 sequence (DNA): TGTGCCACCAGCAGAGAGGGCCCCGGGACCCAGTACTTC. It specifies CATSREGPGTQYF. The V and J genes are TRBV15 and TRBJ2-5; no definite D call. Looked up from germline, CDR1 is LNHNV and CDR2 is YYDKDF (reference sequence). V was cut by 0 bases and J by 7 bases, with 9 bases left in between. The CDR3 consists of 13 residues.